These T cell receptor beta chains were read from a single sample in a study of control samples from healthy donors and cancer patients. TCRdb's table, derived via immunoSEQ multiplex PCR, lists solely in-frame clones and lacks some. The sample lists 100,000 or so clones; about 79% were seen once. The sequenced sample was blood. These TCRs come from a woman aged 25-40 years in good health. Each CDR3 is given with its conserved first and last residue. The order of the fields is V gene, clone size, D gene, J gene, CDR3 protein, CDR3 DNA. D genes are given only for firm matches. A clone size is listed for some rows: how often the clone was seen (once, few, many), or a class if it is expanded.

V gene: TRBV20-1
clone size: .
D gene: TRBD2
J gene: TRBJ2-4
CDR3 protein: CSASRGGVAKNIQYF
CDR3 DNA: TGCAGTGCTAGTCGTGGGGGGGTAGCCAAAAACATTCAGTACTTC

V gene: TRBV5-1
clone size: .
D gene: .
J gene: TRBJ1-3
CDR3 protein: CASSLGSYSGNTIYF
CDR3 DNA: TGCGCCAGCAGCTTGGGTTCCTACTCTGGAAACACCATATATTTT

V gene: TRBV5-6
clone size: .
D gene: .
J gene: TRBJ2-1
CDR3 protein: CASSRHGSPLRNEQFF
CDR3 DNA: TGTGCCAGCAGCCGCCATGGGAGCCCTCTACGGAATGAGCAGTTCTTC

V gene: TRBV30
clone size: .
D gene: .
J gene: TRBJ1-6
CDR3 protein: CAWSVGGSPRNSPLHF
CDR3 DNA: TGTGCCTGGAGTGTAGGCGGGAGCCCCCGTAATTCACCCCTCCACTTT

V gene: TRBV30
clone size: few
D gene: .
J gene: TRBJ1-1
CDR3 protein: CAWIGILNTEAFF
CDR3 DNA: TGTGCCTGGATCGGGATTTTGAACACTGAAGCTTTCTTT

V gene: TRBV4-3
clone size: .
D gene: TRBD1
J gene: TRBJ2-7
CDR3 protein: CASSQAHPGQGAYEQYF
CDR3 DNA: TGCGCCAGCAGCCAAGCCCACCCGGGACAGGGGGCCTACGAGCAGTACTTC

V gene: TRBV19
clone size: .
D gene: .
J gene: TRBJ1-3
CDR3 protein: CATTRGAGNTIYF
CDR3 DNA: TGTGCCACCACGAGAGGGGCTGGAAACACCATATATTTT

V gene: TRBV9
clone size: .
D gene: TRBD1
J gene: TRBJ2-2
CDR3 protein: CASSQARGRTGELFF
CDR3 DNA: TGTGCCAGCAGCCAAGCCAGGGGGCGCACCGGGGAGCTGTTTTTT

V gene: TRBV4-3
clone size: .
D gene: TRBD2
J gene: TRBJ2-3
CDR3 protein: CASSQGVGSGTSVDTQYF
CDR3 DNA: TGCGCCAGCAGCCAAGGTGTTGGTTCCGGGACTAGCGTGGATACGCAGTATTTT

V gene: TRBV5-1
clone size: .
D gene: .
J gene: TRBJ1-3
CDR3 protein: CASSFEGPGNTIYF
CDR3 DNA: TGCGCCAGCAGCTTTGAGGGCCCTGGAAACACCATATATTTT

V gene: TRBV27
clone size: .
D gene: .
J gene: TRBJ2-5
CDR3 protein: CASSFSPAETQYF
CDR3 DNA: TGTGCCAGCAGTTTTAGTCCCGCGGAGACCCAGTACTTC

V gene: TRBV29-1
clone size: once
D gene: .
J gene: TRBJ1-2
CDR3 protein: CSVEEANYGYTF
CDR3 DNA: TGCAGCGTTGAAGAGGCGAACTATGGCTACACCTTC

V gene: TRBV15
clone size: .
D gene: .
J gene: TRBJ2-7
CDR3 protein: CATSREYRYEQYF
CDR3 DNA: TGTGCCACCAGCAGAGAGTACCGCTACGAGCAGTACTTC

V gene: TRBV12-5
clone size: .
D gene: TRBD1
J gene: TRBJ2-7
CDR3 protein: CASGLVFRGQGAYEQYF
CDR3 DNA: TGTGCTAGTGGTTTGGTATTCAGGGGACAGGGGGCCTACGAGCAGTACTTC

V gene: TRBV6-5
clone size: .
D gene: .
J gene: TRBJ2-5
CDR3 protein: CASSPDWGIETQYF
CDR3 DNA: TGTGCCAGCAGTCCGGACTGGGGGATAGAGACCCAGTACTTC

V gene: TRBV12-3/TRBV12-4
clone size: .
D gene: .
J gene: TRBJ1-1
CDR3 protein: CASGDRDTEAFF
CDR3 DNA: TGTGCCAGCGGGGACCGCGACACTGAAGCTTTCTTT

V gene: TRBV11-2
clone size: .
D gene: .
J gene: TRBJ2-3
CDR3 protein: CASSLDAARPSDTQYF
CDR3 DNA: TGTGCCAGCAGCTTAGATGCGGCAAGACCCTCAGATACGCAGTATTTT

V gene: TRBV6-1
clone size: .
D gene: .
J gene: TRBJ1-3
CDR3 protein: CASSELRVSGNTIYF
CDR3 DNA: TGTGCCAGCAGTGAATTAAGGGTCTCTGGAAACACCATATATTTT

V gene: TRBV10-1
clone size: .
D gene: .
J gene: TRBJ2-2
CDR3 protein: CASSESQGTGELFF
CDR3 DNA: TGCGCCAGCAGTGAGTCCCAAGGCACCGGGGAGCTGTTTTTT

V gene: TRBV24-1
clone size: .
D gene: .
J gene: TRBJ2-2
CDR3 protein: CATSDEGGGELFF
CDR3 DNA: TGTGCCACCAGTGATGAGGGCGGCGGGGAGCTGTTTTTT

V gene: TRBV7-7
clone size: .
D gene: .
J gene: TRBJ1-1
CDR3 protein: CASSLGGSEAFF
CDR3 DNA: TGTGCTAGCAGCTTAGGGGGATCTGAAGCTTTCTTT

V gene: TRBV29-1
clone size: .
D gene: .
J gene: TRBJ1-1
CDR3 protein: CSVPKGFSNTEAFF
CDR3 DNA: TGCAGCGTCCCGAAGGGATTTTCGAACACTGAAGCTTTCTTT

V gene: TRBV5-4
clone size: .
D gene: TRBD2
J gene: TRBJ2-5
CDR3 protein: CASSLALAGYQETQYF
CDR3 DNA: TGTGCCAGCAGCTTGGCGCTAGCGGGGTACCAAGAGACCCAGTACTTC

V gene: TRBV7-2
clone size: .
D gene: .
J gene: TRBJ1-1
CDR3 protein: CASSPPIETEAFF
CDR3 DNA: TGTGCCAGCAGCCCTCCGATTGAGACTGAAGCTTTCTTT

V gene: TRBV19
clone size: few
D gene: .
J gene: TRBJ1-2
CDR3 protein: CASSPGSFFYGYTF
CDR3 DNA: TGTGCCAGTAGTCCAGGATCTTTTTTCTATGGCTACACCTTC

V gene: TRBV19
clone size: .
D gene: .
J gene: TRBJ1-6
CDR3 protein: CASTPRGGLGRSPLHF
CDR3 DNA: TGTGCCAGTACCCCCCGTGGGGGGCTCGGGAGATCACCCCTCCACTTT

V gene: TRBV5-4
clone size: .
D gene: .
J gene: TRBJ1-1
CDR3 protein: CASSLTGNTEAFF
CDR3 DNA: TGTGCCAGCAGCTTGACGGGCAACACTGAAGCTTTCTTT

V gene: TRBV7-2
clone size: .
D gene: .
J gene: TRBJ2-3
CDR3 protein: CASRPAGDTQYF
CDR3 DNA: TGTGCCAGCAGGCCCGCTGGAGATACGCAGTATTTT

V gene: TRBV23-1
clone size: .
D gene: .
J gene: TRBJ2-3
CDR3 protein: CASSLWTDTQYF
CDR3 DNA: TGCGCCAGCAGTCTGTGGACAGATACGCAGTATTTT

V gene: TRBV5-1
clone size: .
D gene: .
J gene: TRBJ1-1
CDR3 protein: CASSYQGGSWGNTEAFF
CDR3 DNA: TGCGCCAGCAGTTATCAAGGTGGAAGTTGGGGGAACACTGAAGCTTTCTTT

V gene: TRBV19
clone size: .
D gene: TRBD1
J gene: TRBJ1-3
CDR3 protein: CASGTVGISGNTIYF
CDR3 DNA: TGTGCCAGCGGGACAGTGGGAATCTCTGGAAACACCATATATTTT

V gene: TRBV24-1
clone size: .
D gene: TRBD1
J gene: TRBJ1-5
CDR3 protein: CATSDSQGNQPQHF
CDR3 DNA: TGTGCCACCAGTGACTCACAGGGGAATCAGCCCCAGCATTTT

V gene: TRBV12-5
clone size: .
D gene: TRBD2
J gene: TRBJ2-1
CDR3 protein: CASGGPTSGTYNEQFF
CDR3 DNA: TGTGCTAGTGGTGGGCCAACTAGCGGCACCTACAATGAGCAGTTCTTC

V gene: TRBV11-2
clone size: .
D gene: .
J gene: TRBJ2-7
CDR3 protein: CASSLDSTQAYEQYF
CDR3 DNA: TGTGCCAGCAGCTTAGATTCGACACAGGCCTACGAGCAGTACTTC

V gene: TRBV5-4
clone size: .
D gene: .
J gene: TRBJ1-1
CDR3 protein: CASSRYDTEAFF
CDR3 DNA: TGTGCCAGCAGCAGATACGACACTGAAGCTTTCTTT

V gene: TRBV6-4
clone size: .
D gene: TRBD2
J gene: TRBJ2-1
CDR3 protein: CASSDTSGGNEQFF
CDR3 DNA: TGTGCCAGCAGTGACACTAGCGGGGGCAATGAGCAGTTCTTC

V gene: TRBV12-5
clone size: .
D gene: .
J gene: TRBJ1-1
CDR3 protein: CASAPNTEAFF
CDR3 DNA: TGTGCTAGTGCCCCCAACACTGAAGCTTTCTTT

V gene: TRBV5-6
clone size: .
D gene: TRBD1
J gene: TRBJ1-3
CDR3 protein: CASSRRTGSGNTIYF
CDR3 DNA: TGTGCCAGCAGCCGCCGGACAGGGTCCGGAAACACCATATATTTT

V gene: TRBV10-2
clone size: .
D gene: .
J gene: TRBJ1-5
CDR3 protein: CASSESSQPQHF
CDR3 DNA: TGCGCCAGCAGTGAGTCTTCTCAGCCCCAGCATTTT

V gene: TRBV5-5
clone size: .
D gene: TRBD1
J gene: TRBJ2-5
CDR3 protein: CASILHGTGLQETQYF
CDR3 DNA: TGTGCCAGCATCCTCCACGGGACAGGGTTACAAGAGACCCAGTACTTC

V gene: TRBV7-2
clone size: .
D gene: TRBD2
J gene: TRBJ2-7
CDR3 protein: CASSLDAGGWGNEQYF
CDR3 DNA: TGTGCCAGCAGCTTAGATGCGGGGGGATGGGGAAACGAGCAGTACTTC

V gene: TRBV6-5
clone size: .
D gene: TRBD1
J gene: TRBJ1-6
CDR3 protein: CASTRQGDNSPLHF
CDR3 DNA: TGTGCCAGCACCAGACAGGGAGATAATTCACCCCTCCACTTT

V gene: TRBV5-1
clone size: .
D gene: .
J gene: TRBJ2-7
CDR3 protein: CASSSVRDGVYEQYF
CDR3 DNA: TGCGCCAGCAGCTCCGTGCGGGACGGAGTATACGAGCAGTACTTC

V gene: TRBV6-5
clone size: .
D gene: .
J gene: TRBJ1-6
CDR3 protein: CASTQVGAGSPLHF
CDR3 DNA: TGTGCCAGCACCCAGGTAGGGGCGGGTTCACCCCTCCACTTT

V gene: TRBV5-5
clone size: .
D gene: TRBD2
J gene: TRBJ2-3
CDR3 protein: CASSSFERGARDTQYF
CDR3 DNA: TGTGCCAGCAGCTCCTTCGAGCGGGGGGCCCGAGATACGCAGTATTTT

V gene: TRBV18
clone size: .
D gene: .
J gene: TRBJ1-6
CDR3 protein: CASSQSGRYNSPLHF
CDR3 DNA: TGTGCCAGCTCACAATCCGGACGCTATAATTCACCCCTCCACTTT

V gene: TRBV14
clone size: .
D gene: TRBD1
J gene: TRBJ1-1
CDR3 protein: CASSQVTGGRTTEAFF
CDR3 DNA: TGTGCCAGCAGCCAAGTGACAGGGGGACGGACCACTGAAGCTTTCTTT